The T cell receptor (beta chain) under discussion was sequenced for a study of blood T cell repertoires in COVID-19 (dated by TCRdb to 2020 to 2021). Broadly, across the study: The collaborator samples originated in the United States, Italy and Spain and spanned the acute and convalescent phases of COVID-19. The material from the prospective study consisted of cDNA or gDNA derived from T cells, B-cell-depleted T cells, or PBMCs. Deeply sampled blood TCRbeta repertoires from subjects exposed to, actively infected with, or recovered from COVID-19 were included in the dataset. The repertoires were made available in a free public database intended to serve as a resource for research on the immune response to SARS-CoV-2. Samples came from the ongoing ImmuneRACE study (first 160 participants) plus 1,254 subjects from 6 global collaborators. The sample metadata nearly always contained a de-identified subject ID, COVID-19 status, age in years and sex. HLA class I and class II types, where available, came from metadata supplied by the sample provider rather than from assay-based typing.

TCRbeta CDR3 regions were amplified from genomic DNA by means of the immunoSEQ Assay, a bias-controlled multiplex PCR. As for the original processing: Within the assay, amplification of reference gene primers was used to estimate how many nucleated cells each sample contained. To quantify the absolute abundance of each unique TCRbeta CDR3 rearrangement, sequence reads were collapsed and filtered. Productive Simpson clonality was computed per sample as the square root of Simpson's diversity index over productive rearrangements. This is the immuneACCESS table as TCRdb keeps it, with only in-frame sequences that have V and J called. A part of the clones is gone; compared with another copy, unresolved V genes explain less than half, and the rest is unexplained. From that table come the V and J calls and clone size; the DNA was used to work out D and trimming. For this sample the table gives roughly 100,000 clones, of which around 87% were detected only once. The ten largest make up roughly 30% of the sample.

Each collaborating institution followed its own protocols to collect whole blood in K2EDTA tubes. For TCRbeta analysis, collaborators shipped samples as frozen whole blood, isolated PBMCs, or DNA extracted from either of those sample types. Details on this clone: Which antigen it targets is not known. No much larger clone is present one base from it, and per-base qualities are unavailable.

Trimming accounts for 6 bases at V and 1 base at J, while the number of junction bases matched to no gene is 3. The germline V gene encodes CDR1 MNHEY and CDR2 SVGAGI. The CDR3 sequence holds 15 residues, the cysteine and phenylalanine included. Only CDR3 DNA remains: 45 bases, in frame from the first base. What the work shows at the level of the full study, not this receptor alone: The amount of clinical and demographic metadata varied by source and participant and was provided uncurated.

This TCR was recovered from a woman older than 75 with acute or convalescent COVID-19. The chain joins TRBV6-5 to TRBJ2-5, and 12 junctional nucleotides match TRBD2. The sequenced material came from peripheral blood. The nucleotides read TGTGCCAGCAGCACACTAGCGGGGGGCCAAGAGACCCAGTACTTC. Its protein product is CASSTLAGGQETQYF.